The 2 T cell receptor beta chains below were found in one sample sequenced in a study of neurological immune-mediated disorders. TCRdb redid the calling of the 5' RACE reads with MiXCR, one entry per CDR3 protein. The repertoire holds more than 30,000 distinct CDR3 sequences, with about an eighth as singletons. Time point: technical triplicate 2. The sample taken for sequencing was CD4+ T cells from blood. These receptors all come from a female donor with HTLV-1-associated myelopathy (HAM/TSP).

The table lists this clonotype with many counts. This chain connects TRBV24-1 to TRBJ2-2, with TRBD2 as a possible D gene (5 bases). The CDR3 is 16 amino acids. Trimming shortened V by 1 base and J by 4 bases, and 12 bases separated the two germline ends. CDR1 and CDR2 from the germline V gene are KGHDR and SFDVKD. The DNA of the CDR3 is TGTGCCACCAGTGATTTTGTGCGGGCGGGCACCGGGGAGCTGTTTTTT. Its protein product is CATSDFVRAGTGELFF.

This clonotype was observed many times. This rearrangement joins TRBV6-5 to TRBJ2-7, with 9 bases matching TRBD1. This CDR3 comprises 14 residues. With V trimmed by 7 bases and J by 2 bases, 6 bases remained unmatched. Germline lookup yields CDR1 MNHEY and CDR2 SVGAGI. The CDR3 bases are TGTGCCAGCACCTATGGACAGGGGACCTACGAGCAGTACTTC. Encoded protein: CASTYGQGTYEQYF.